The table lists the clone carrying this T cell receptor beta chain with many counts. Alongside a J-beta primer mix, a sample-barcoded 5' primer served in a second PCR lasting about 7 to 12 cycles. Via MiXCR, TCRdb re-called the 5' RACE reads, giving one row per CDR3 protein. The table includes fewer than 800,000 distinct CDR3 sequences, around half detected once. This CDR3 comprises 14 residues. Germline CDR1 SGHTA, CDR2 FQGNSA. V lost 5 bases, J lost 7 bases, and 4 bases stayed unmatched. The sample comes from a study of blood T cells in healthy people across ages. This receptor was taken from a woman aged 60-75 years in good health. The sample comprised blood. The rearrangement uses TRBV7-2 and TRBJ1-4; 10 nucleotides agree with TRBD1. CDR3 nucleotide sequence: TGTGCCAGCAGCCGACAGGGGGCAGGTGAAAAACTGTTTTTT. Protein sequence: CASSRQGAGEKLFF.